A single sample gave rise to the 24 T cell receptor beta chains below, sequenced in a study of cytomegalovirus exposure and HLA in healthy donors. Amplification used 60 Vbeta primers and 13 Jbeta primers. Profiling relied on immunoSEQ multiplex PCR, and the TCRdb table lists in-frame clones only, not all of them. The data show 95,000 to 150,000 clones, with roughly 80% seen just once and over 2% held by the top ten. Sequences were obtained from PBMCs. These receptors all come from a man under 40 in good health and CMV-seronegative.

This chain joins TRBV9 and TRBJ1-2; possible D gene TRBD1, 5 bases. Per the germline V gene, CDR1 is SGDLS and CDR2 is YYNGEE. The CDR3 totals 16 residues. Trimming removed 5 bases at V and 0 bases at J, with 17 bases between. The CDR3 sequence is CASSPAGRSPNYGYTF. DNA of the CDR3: TGTGCCAGCAGTCCAGCGGGACGGTCACCTAACTATGGCTACACCTTC.

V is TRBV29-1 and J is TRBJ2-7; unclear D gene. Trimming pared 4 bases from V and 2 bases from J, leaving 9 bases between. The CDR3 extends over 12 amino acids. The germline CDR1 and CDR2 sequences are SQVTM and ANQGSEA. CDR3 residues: CSVVSGPYEQYF. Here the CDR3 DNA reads TGCAGCGTTGTATCAGGCCCCTACGAGCAGTACTTC.

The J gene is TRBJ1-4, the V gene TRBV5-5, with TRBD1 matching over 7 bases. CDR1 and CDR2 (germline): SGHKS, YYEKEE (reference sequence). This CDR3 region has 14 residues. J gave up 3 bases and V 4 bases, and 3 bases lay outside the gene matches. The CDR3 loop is CASSPQGANEKLFF. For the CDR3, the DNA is TGTGCCAGCAGCCCCCAGGGGGCTAATGAAAAACTGTTTTTT.

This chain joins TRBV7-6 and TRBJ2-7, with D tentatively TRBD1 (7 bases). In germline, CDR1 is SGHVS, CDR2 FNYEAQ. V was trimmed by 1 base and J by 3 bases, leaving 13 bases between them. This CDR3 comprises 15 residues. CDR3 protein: CASSLGAGQNYEQYF. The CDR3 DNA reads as TGTGCCAGCAGCTTAGGGGCGGGACAGAACTACGAGCAGTACTTC.

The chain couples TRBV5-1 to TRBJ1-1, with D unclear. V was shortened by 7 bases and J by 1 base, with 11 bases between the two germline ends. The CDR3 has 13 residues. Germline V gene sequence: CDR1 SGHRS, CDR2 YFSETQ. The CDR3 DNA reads TGCGCCAGCGCTGGACTGGGGAACACTGAAGCTTTCTTT. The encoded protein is CASAGLGNTEAFF.

Here the CDR3 DNA reads TGTGCCAGCAGTATAGAAGACATGAACACTGAAGCTTTCTTT. Its translation: CASSIEDMNTEAFF. The V and J genes are TRBV27 and TRBJ1-1; D unclear. Germline V gives CDR1 MNHEY, CDR2 SMNVEV (reference sequence). The V end was cut by 5 bases, the J end by 0 bases, with 10 bases between. The CDR3 extends over 14 amino acids.

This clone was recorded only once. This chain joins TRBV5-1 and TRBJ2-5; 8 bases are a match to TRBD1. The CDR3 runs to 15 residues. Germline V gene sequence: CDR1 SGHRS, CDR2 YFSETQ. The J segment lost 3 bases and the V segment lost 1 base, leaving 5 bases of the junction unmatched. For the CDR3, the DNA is TGCGCCAGCAGCTTGCAGGGACAGGACGAAGAGACCCAGTACTTC. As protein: CASSLQGQDEETQYF.

CDR3 DNA: TGTGCCAGCAGCCACAGGGCTGGAAGCTATGGCTACACCTTC. This codes for CASSHRAGSYGYTF. V is TRBV14 and J is TRBJ1-2; TRBD1 might be the D (5 bases). CDR3 size: 14 residues. The germline gives CDR1 SGHDN, CDR2 FVKESK. Deletions cut 3 bases from V and 4 bases from J, with 12 bases between.

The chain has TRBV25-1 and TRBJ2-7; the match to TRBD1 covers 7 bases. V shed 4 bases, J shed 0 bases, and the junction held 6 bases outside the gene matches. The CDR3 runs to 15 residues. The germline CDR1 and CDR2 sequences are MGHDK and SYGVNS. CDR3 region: CASSATGENSYEQYF. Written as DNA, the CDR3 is TGTGCCAGCAGTGCCACAGGGGAGAACTCCTACGAGCAGTACTTC.

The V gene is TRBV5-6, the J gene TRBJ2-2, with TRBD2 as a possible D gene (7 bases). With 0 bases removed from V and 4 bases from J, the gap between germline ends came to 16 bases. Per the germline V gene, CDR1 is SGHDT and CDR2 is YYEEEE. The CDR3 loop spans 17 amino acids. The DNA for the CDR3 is TGTGCCAGCAGCTTGGGGCCCGGGGGGCTGGTCACCGGGGAGCTGTTTTTT. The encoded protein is CASSLGPGGLVTGELFF. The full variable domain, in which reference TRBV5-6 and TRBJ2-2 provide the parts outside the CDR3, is DAGVTQSPTHLIKTRGQQVTLRCSPKSGHDTVSWYQQALGQGPQFIFQYYEEEERQRGNFPDRFSGHQFPNYSSELNVNALLLGDSALYLCASSLGPGGLVTGELFFGEGSRLTVL.

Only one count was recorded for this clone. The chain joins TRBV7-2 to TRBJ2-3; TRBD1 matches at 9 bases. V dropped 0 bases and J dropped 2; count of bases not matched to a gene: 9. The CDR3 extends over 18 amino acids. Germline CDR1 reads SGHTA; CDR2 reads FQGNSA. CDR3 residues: CASSLALMGTGSTDTQYF. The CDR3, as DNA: TGTGCCAGCAGCTTAGCGCTAATGGGGACAGGGTCCACAGATACGCAGTATTTT.

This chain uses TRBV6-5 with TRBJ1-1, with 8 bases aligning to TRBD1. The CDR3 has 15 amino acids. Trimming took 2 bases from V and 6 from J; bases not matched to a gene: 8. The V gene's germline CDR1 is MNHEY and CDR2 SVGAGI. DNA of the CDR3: TGTGCCAGCAGTTACCTCGGACAGGGTGGTGCTGAAGCTTTCTTT. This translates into CASSYLGQGGAEAFF.

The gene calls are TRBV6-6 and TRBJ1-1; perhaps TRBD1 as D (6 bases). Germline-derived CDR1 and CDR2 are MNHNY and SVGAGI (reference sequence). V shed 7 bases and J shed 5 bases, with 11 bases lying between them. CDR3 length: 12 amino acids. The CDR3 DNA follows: TGTGCCAGCACAGTGAGGGGGACTGAAGCTTTCTTT. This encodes CASTVRGTEAFF.

The CDR3 loop is CASSPRAGGYEQFF. As DNA, the CDR3 is TGCGCCAGCAGCCCACGGGCAGGGGGCTATGAGCAGTTCTTC. The chain combines TRBV5-1 with TRBJ2-1, with 8 bases matching TRBD1. V trimming: 4 bases; J trimming: 8 bases; junction bases outside the gene matches: 8. The CDR3 sequence is 14 residues long. Germline loops: CDR1 SGHRS, CDR2 YFSETQ.

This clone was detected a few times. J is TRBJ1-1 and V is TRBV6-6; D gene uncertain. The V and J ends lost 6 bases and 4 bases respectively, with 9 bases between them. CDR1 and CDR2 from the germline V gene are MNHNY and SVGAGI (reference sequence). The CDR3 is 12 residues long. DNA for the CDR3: TGTGCCAGCAGAATTCCGGTCACTGAAGCTTTCTTT. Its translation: CASRIPVTEAFF.

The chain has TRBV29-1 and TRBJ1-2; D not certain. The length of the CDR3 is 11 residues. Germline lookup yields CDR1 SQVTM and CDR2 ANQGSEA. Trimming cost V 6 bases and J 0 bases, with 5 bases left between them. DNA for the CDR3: TGCAGCGTATCAGCTAACTATGGCTACACCTTC. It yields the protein CSVSANYGYTF. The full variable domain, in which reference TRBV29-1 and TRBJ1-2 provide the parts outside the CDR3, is SAVISQKPSRDICQRGTSLTIQCQVDSQVTMMFWYRQQPGQSLTLIATANQGSEATYESGFVIDKFPISRPNLTFSTLTVSNMSPEDSSIYLCSVSANYGYTFGSGTRLTVV.

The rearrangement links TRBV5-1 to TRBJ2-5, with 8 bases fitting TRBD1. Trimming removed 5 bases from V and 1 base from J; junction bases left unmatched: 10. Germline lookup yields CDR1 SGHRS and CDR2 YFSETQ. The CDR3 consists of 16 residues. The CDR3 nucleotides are TGCGCCAGCAGGCGGACAGGGTGGGGGATCCAAGAGACCCAGTACTTC. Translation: CASRRTGWGIQETQYF.

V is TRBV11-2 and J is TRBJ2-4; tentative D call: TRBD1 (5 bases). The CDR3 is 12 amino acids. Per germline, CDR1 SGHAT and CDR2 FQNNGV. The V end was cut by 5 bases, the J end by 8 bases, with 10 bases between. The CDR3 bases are TGTGCCAGCAGCGCAGACAGCTACATTCAGTACTTC. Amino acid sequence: CASSADSYIQYF.

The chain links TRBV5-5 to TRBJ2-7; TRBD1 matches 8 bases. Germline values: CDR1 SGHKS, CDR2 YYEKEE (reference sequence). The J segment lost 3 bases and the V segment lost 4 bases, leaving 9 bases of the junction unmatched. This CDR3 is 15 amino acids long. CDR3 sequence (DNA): TGTGCCAGCAGCCCACCAAGGACAGGGATCTACGAGCAGTACTTC. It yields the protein CASSPPRTGIYEQYF.

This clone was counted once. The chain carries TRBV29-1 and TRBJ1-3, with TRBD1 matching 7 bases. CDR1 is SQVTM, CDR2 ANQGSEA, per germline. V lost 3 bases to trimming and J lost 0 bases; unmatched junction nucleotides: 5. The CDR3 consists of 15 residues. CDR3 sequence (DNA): TGCAGCGTTGATCGGTCAGGGGGCTCTGGAAACACCATATATTTT. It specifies CSVDRSGGSGNTIYF.

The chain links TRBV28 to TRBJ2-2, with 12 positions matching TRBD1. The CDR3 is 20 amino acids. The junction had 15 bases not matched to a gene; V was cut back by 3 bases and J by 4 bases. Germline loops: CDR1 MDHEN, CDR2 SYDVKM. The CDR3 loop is CASSFLGTGGAGIGTGELFF. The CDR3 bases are TGTGCCAGCAGTTTTCTGGGGACAGGGGGCGCAGGGATCGGCACCGGGGAGCTGTTTTTT.

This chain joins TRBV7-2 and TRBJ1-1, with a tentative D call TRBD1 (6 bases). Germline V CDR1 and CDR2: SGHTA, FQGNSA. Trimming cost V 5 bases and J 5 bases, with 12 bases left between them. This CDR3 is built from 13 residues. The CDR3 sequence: CASSGNRVTEAFF. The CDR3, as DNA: TGTGCCAGCAGCGGTAACAGGGTAACTGAAGCTTTCTTT.

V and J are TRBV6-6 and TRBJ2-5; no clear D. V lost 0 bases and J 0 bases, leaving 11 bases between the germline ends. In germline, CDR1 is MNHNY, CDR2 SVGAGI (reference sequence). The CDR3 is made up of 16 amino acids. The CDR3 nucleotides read TGTGCCAGCAGTTACTCGAAGTTAGATTACCAAGAGACCCAGTACTTC. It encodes CASSYSKLDYQETQYF.

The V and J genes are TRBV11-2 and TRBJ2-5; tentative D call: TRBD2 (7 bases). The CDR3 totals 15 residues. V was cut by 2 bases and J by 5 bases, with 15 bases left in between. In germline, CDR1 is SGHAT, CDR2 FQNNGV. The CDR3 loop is CASSLTGGAGETQYF. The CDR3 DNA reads TGTGCCAGCAGCTTAACTGGGGGGGCAGGGGAGACCCAGTACTTC.